A selection of T cell receptor beta chains follows, all from one sample in a study of response to subunit inactivated influenza vaccine. TCRdb re-called the RT-PCR reads with MiXCR, one entry per CDR3 protein. The data show 200,000 to 300,000 distinct CDR3 sequences, approximately 12% seen once. The specimen was non-naive T cells sorted from PBMCs, collected 14 to 15 days before vaccination. The receptor source for this set is a man aged 50 to 60 who received an inactivated influenza vaccine. Each CDR3 is given with its conserved first and last residue. D genes are given only for firm matches. Expanded clones are given a class, and other clones once, few, many or no size at all.

size | D | J | V | DNA | CDR3
few | . | TRBJ2-7 | TRBV20-1 | TGCAGTGCTAGTCGGACTGTCTCCTACGAGCAGTACTTC | CSASRTVSYEQYF
. | . | TRBJ1-4 | TRBV3-1 | TGTGCCAGCAGCCTTGGGGGTAATGAAAAACTGTTTTTT | CASSLGGNEKLFF
few | . | TRBJ2-7 | TRBV28 | TGTGCCAGCAGTTTGACTGAGCAGTACTTC | CASSLTEQYF
. | TRBD1 | TRBJ2-1 | TRBV29-1 | TGCAGCGGTGGGACAGGGAGCTCCTACAATGAGCAGTTCTTC | CSGGTGSSYNEQFF
many | TRBD1 | TRBJ2-5 | TRBV27 | TGTGCCAGCAGTGGACAGGGGTCGCAAGAGACCCAGTACTTC | CASSGQGSQETQYF
few | TRBD2 | TRBJ2-2 | TRBV7-3 | TGTGCCAGCAGCTTTACTAGCGGGAGGGACACCGGGGAGCTGTTTTTT | CASSFTSGRDTGELFF
. | . | TRBJ2-7 | TRBV7-3 | TGTGCCAGCAGCTTATTCGGGTCACCCTCCTACGAGCAGTACTTC | CASSLFGSPSYEQYF
few | TRBD1 | TRBJ2-2 | TRBV15 | TGTGCCACCAGCAACTTCCGGGACAGGTTAGGCGGGGAGCTGTTTTTT | CATSNFRDRLGGELFF
many | . | TRBJ1-3 | TRBV12-3/TRBV12-4 | TGTGCCAGCAGTTTTGGCGGAAACACCATATATTTT | CASSFGGNTIYF
once | TRBD1 | TRBJ2-3 | TRBV5-5 | TGTGCCAGCAGCCGGGACAGTCCTAGCACAGATACGCAGTATTTT | CASSRDSPSTDTQYF
many | . | TRBJ2-7 | TRBV4-2 | TGTGCCAGCAGCCCACGGCGGGGTGACGAGCAGTACTTC | CASSPRRGDEQYF
. | . | TRBJ2-7 | TRBV6-2/TRBV6-3 | TGTGCCAGCGGTCAAAGCTACGAGCAGTACTTC | CASGQSYEQYF
many | . | TRBJ2-3 | TRBV20-1 | TGCAGTGCTAGAGATGAGAGTCGGGACTGGTGGAGGACGGCGCAGTATTTT | CSARDESRDWWRTAQYF
few | . | TRBJ1-1 | TRBV10-3 | TGTGCCATCAGTGAGTTCAGCATGAACACTGAAGCTTTCTTT | CAISEFSMNTEAFF
. | . | TRBJ2-7 | TRBV11-2 | TGTGCCAGCAGATCGGTGAGGGGGAACGCCTACGAGCAGTACTTC | CASRSVRGNAYEQYF
. | TRBD1 | TRBJ2-7 | TRBV28 | TGTGCCAGCAGCGAGACAGGGGGCGGCGAGCAGTACTTC | CASSETGGGEQYF
few | . | TRBJ2-1 | TRBV20-1 | TGCAGTGCTAGAGATCGGACCCACAATGAGCAGTTCTTC | CSARDRTHNEQFF
. | . | TRBJ1-2 | TRBV2 | TGTGCCAGCAAGGCGGGGGCAGGCGATGATGGCTACACCTTC | CASKAGAGDDGYTF
. | TRBD1 | TRBJ1-1 | TRBV6-1 | TGTGCCAGCAGAGGGGGACAGACGAACACTGAAGCTTTCTTT | CASRGGQTNTEAFF
. | TRBD2 | TRBJ2-5 | TRBV20-1 | TGCAGTGGAACCCCTCTAGGGCTAGCGGGAGAGACCCAGTACTTC | CSGTPLGLAGETQYF
many | TRBD2 | TRBJ2-1 | TRBV6-2/TRBV6-3 | TGTGCCAGCAACCCTTCTCGACTAGCGGGAGGGATTATTAATGAGCAGTTCTTC | CASNPSRLAGGIINEQFF
many | TRBD1 | TRBJ2-1 | TRBV11-2 | TGTGCCAGCAGCTTCGACTACCGGGACAGGAGTAACAATGAGCAGTTCTTC | CASSFDYRDRSNNEQFF
. | TRBD2 | TRBJ2-1 | TRBV3-1 | TGTGCCAGCAGCCAAGGGACTAGCGTCTACAATGAGCAGTTCTTC | CASSQGTSVYNEQFF
. | . | TRBJ2-7 | TRBV11-1 | TGTGCCAGCAGCTTCGCGGAGTCCTACAATGAGCAGTACTTC | CASSFAESYNEQYF
. | TRBD2 | TRBJ2-3 | TRBV7-2 | TGTGCCAGCAGCCCCCGGACTAGTGCCACCCCGGCAGATACGCAGTATTTT | CASSPRTSATPADTQYF
. | TRBD1 | TRBJ1-2 | TRBV4-2 | TGTGCCAGCAGCCAAGTGGCAGGGGGAGAACTGGGCTACACCTTC | CASSQVAGGELGYTF
. | TRBD1 | TRBJ2-1 | TRBV5-4 | TGTGCCAGCAGCTTGGCACCGGGACAGGGGAATGAGCAGTTCTTC | CASSLAPGQGNEQFF
few | . | TRBJ1-2 | TRBV6-6 | TGTGCCAGCAGTTACGCGAAGGGTTATGGCTACACCTTC | CASSYAKGYGYTF
many | . | TRBJ1-4 | TRBV4-1 | TGCGCCAGCAGCCTTGGGCGGGCCGAAAAACTGTTTTTT | CASSLGRAEKLFF
. | TRBD1 | TRBJ2-1 | TRBV20-1 | TGCAGTGCTAGAGGCCCCGGGACAGGGGTTTTTGAGCAGTTCTTC | CSARGPGTGVFEQFF
many | . | TRBJ2-7 | TRBV27 | TGTGCCAGCAGGGACTACGCCGGCCTCGTGCAGTACTTC | CASRDYAGLVQYF
few | TRBD2 | TRBJ2-7 | TRBV6-2/TRBV6-3 | TGTGCCAGCAGTTACCCACTAGCGGGGGGCCGGGACGAGCAGTACTTC | CASSYPLAGGRDEQYF
many | . | TRBJ1-3 | TRBV30 | TGTGCCTGGAGAGAGGACAGACACTCTGGAAACACCATATATTTT | CAWREDRHSGNTIYF
. | . | TRBJ2-5 | TRBV5-1 | TGCGCCAGCAGCTTGTTGGGGGCGCAGAAAGAGACCCAGTACTTC | CASSLLGAQKETQYF
many | TRBD2 | TRBJ2-7 | TRBV18 | TGTGCCAGCTCAAGCCGACGACCGGGACTAGCCCCATCATACGAGCAGTACTTC | CASSSRRPGLAPSYEQYF
few | . | TRBJ2-1 | TRBV10-3 | TGTGCCATCAAGAGCAGGTCCTACAATGAGCAGTTCTTC | CAIKSRSYNEQFF
. | . | TRBJ1-5 | TRBV12-3/TRBV12-4 | TGTGCCAGCAGTTTAGGGCGTTATCAGCCCCAGCATTTT | CASSLGRYQPQHF
few | TRBD1 | TRBJ2-2 | TRBV6-1 | TGTGCCATTGGGACAGCGAACACCGGGGAGCTGTTTTTT | CAIGTANTGELFF
. | TRBD1 | TRBJ1-3 | TRBV10-2 | TGCGCCAGCAGTGAAACAGGGGGCTCTGGAAACACCATATATTTT | CASSETGGSGNTIYF